One sample yielded the 2 T cell receptor beta chains listed below, sequenced in a study of regulatory T cells in long-lasting Graves disease. The sample's time point: persistent/refractory GD, antithyroid drugs over 5 years with positive TRAb. RNA extracted from PBMCs served as the sequencing template. For TCR beta, libraries came from iRepertoire HTBI primers and Arm-PCR of CDR3 regions. Each CDR3 protein gets one entry after TCRdb re-called the multiplex PCR reads with MiXCR. Of about 470,000 distinct CDR3 sequences listed, around 20% are singletons. Sequencing was performed on peripheral blood mononuclear cells (PBMCs), taken when the disease was refractory, from a patient treated with antithyroid drugs. Receptors originate from a female donor with Graves disease.

There are a few counts of this clonotype. This chain uses TRBV6-2 or TRBV6-3 with TRBJ2-7; 9 bases line up with TRBD2. In germline, CDR1 is MNHEY, CDR2 SVGEGT. Trimming took 2 bases from V and 6 from J; bases not matched to a gene: 8. This CDR3 contains 15 residues. In DNA form, the CDR3 reads TGTGCCAGCAGTTACGGGGTAGCGGGAGTCTCCGAGCAGTACTTC. Its protein is CASSYGVAGVSEQYF.

This clonotype was seen ten or more times. The V and J genes are TRBV28 and TRBJ1-5; D gene uncertain. Germline CDR1 reads MDHEN; CDR2 reads SYDVKM. This CDR3 spans 15 amino acids. V was cut by 6 bases and J by 1 base, with 13 bases left in between. The CDR3 DNA reads as TGTGCCAGCAGACCTACATCGTCCAGCAATCAGCCCCAGCATTTT. It specifies CASRPTSSSNQPQHF.